One and the same sample provided the 4 T cell receptor beta chains below, sequenced in a study of cytomegalovirus exposure and HLA in healthy donors (dated by TCRdb to about 2017). The library was generated by the immunoSEQ multiplex PCR assay. TCRdb re-hosts the immuneACCESS table, in-frame sequences only. Its copies lack some clones; in the studies checked, an unresolved V gene accounts for under half of them, and the cause for the rest is not known. For this sample there are hundreds of thousands of clones; 87% appear just once. About 12% of the sample belongs to the ten largest clones. Material for sequencing was PBMCs. These receptor sequences come from a man between 18 and 29 years old in good health and CMV-seropositive.

V is TRBV5-5 and J is TRBJ2-7, with TRBD2 matching 11 bases. The germline V gene encodes CDR1 SGHKS and CDR2 YYEKEE (reference sequence). This CDR3 region has 15 residues. Losses at the gene ends were 4 bases for V and 7 bases for J; bases not matched to a gene: 10. Here the CDR3 DNA reads TGTGCCAGCAGCCGGGGACTAGCGGCCCCGGGGGAGCAGTACTTC. Its protein is CASSRGLAAPGEQYF.

For the CDR3, the DNA is TGCAGCGTTCGTGGGTTCTCCTACAATGAGCAGTTCTTC. As protein: CSVRGFSYNEQFF. The chain carries TRBV29-1 and TRBJ2-1; D is unclear. The ends were cut back, 5 bases at V and 0 bases at J, with 8 bases in the middle. Per the germline V gene, CDR1 is SQVTM and CDR2 is ANQGSEA. The length of the CDR3 is 13 residues.

The genes are TRBV11-2 and TRBJ2-2; 10 bases align to TRBD1. This CDR3 has 18 residues. Germline CDR1 SGHAT, CDR2 FQNNGV. Trimming took 4 bases from V and 4 from J; bases not matched to a gene: 12. The CDR3 DNA reads as TGTGCCAGCAGCTCCCGCACAGACAGGGGGCTCTCCACCGGGGAGCTGTTTTTT. Encoded protein: CASSSRTDRGLSTGELFF.

This clone was counted only a few times. V and J are TRBV6-5 and TRBJ1-1; D is perhaps TRBD1 (5 bases). V lost 8 bases and J lost 5, with 12 bases in between. This CDR3 is built from 12 residues. CDR1 and CDR2 from the germline V gene are MNHEY and SVGAGI. The CDR3 DNA is TGTGCCAGCCAGAGGGGCCAGACTGAAGCTTTCTTT. Its translation is CASQRGQTEAFF.